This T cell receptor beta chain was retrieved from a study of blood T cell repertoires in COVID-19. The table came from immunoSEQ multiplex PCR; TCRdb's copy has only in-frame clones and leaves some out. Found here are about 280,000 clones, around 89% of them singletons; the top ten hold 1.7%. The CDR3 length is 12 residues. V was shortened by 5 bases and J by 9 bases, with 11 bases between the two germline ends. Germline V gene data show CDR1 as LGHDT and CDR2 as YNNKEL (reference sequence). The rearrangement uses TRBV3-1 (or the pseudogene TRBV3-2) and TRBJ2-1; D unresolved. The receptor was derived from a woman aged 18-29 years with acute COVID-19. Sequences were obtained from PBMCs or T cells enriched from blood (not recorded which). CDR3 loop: CASSKRLFEQFF. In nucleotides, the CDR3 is TGTGCCAGCAGCAAGAGGCTATTTGAGCAGTTCTTC.